The 15 T cell receptor beta chains below come from one sample, sequenced in a study of identical twins. TCRdb reprocessed the 5' RACE reads with MiXCR, giving one entry per CDR3 protein. Here the sample spans a few hundred thousand distinct CDR3 sequences, around 9% being singletons. The sequencing sample was made of naive T cells sorted from blood. Receptors originate from a woman aged 45-65 years in good health.

The chain joins TRBV10-3 to TRBJ1-2; D ambiguous. The germline CDR1 and CDR2 sequences are ENHRY and SYGVKD. Trimming cost V 7 bases and J 4 bases, with 16 bases left between them. The CDR3 has 14 residues. CDR3 residues: CAINKQSSPYGYTF. The CDR3 coding sequence is TGTGCCATCAACAAACAGTCCTCTCCCTATGGCTACACCTTC.

This clonotype was counted a few times. J is TRBJ2-5 and V is TRBV28; D call uncertain. This CDR3 contains 12 residues. V lost 4 bases to trimming and J lost 1 base, with 4 bases between them. CDR1 is MDHEN, CDR2 SYDVKM, per germline. This CDR3 is CASSSVQETQYF. In DNA, the CDR3 is TGTGCCAGCAGTTCAGTCCAAGAGACCCAGTACTTC.

The J gene is TRBJ2-3, the V gene TRBV14, with D unclear. CDR1 and CDR2 from the germline V gene are SGHDN and FVKESK. The CDR3 extends over 14 amino acids. V was clipped by 1 base and J by 4 bases, with 9 bases between them. The CDR3 loop reads CASSQVFPPDTQYF. The CDR3 DNA follows: TGTGCCAGCAGCCAAGTGTTCCCGCCAGATACGCAGTATTTT.

Many counts were recorded for this clonotype. The J gene is TRBJ2-7, the V gene TRBV7-2, with D perhaps matching TRBD1 (6 bases). This CDR3 is 16 amino acids long. Germline CDR1 is SGHTA and CDR2 is FQGNSA. V gave up 0 bases and J gave up 6 bases, with 18 bases separating them. The CDR3 reads CASSLAGARGRSEQYV. CDR3 in DNA: TGTGCCAGCAGCTTAGCGGGAGCCAGGGGAAGATCCGAGCAGTACGTC.

The rearrangement links TRBV6-1 to TRBJ2-1, with 7 nucleotides matching TRBD2. The trim removed 2 bases at V and 6 bases at J, leaving 10 bases unmatched. The CDR3 is 16 amino acids. CDR1 is MNHNS, CDR2 SASEGT, per germline. The CDR3 bases are TGTGCCAGCAGTGAATTGGGGGGGAGGGCCCCCAATGAGCAGTTCTTC. It specifies CASSELGGRAPNEQFF.

In its sample, this clonotype was seen a few times. The rearrangement uses TRBV29-1 and TRBJ2-3; 12 bases are a match to TRBD2. The CDR3 has 15 amino acids. Germline CDR1 is SQVTM and CDR2 is ANQGSEA. The ends lost 7 bases at V and 2 bases at J; junction bases unmatched: 7. The CDR3 DNA reads as TGCAGCGGACGACTAGCGGGAGTGGACACAGATACGCAGTATTTT. It codes for CSGRLAGVDTDTQYF.

The genes are TRBV7-9 and TRBJ2-2, with 9 bases lining up with TRBD1. V gave up 6 bases and J gave up 5 bases; unmatched junction bases: 10. The length of the CDR3 is 16 residues. Germline V gives CDR1 SEHNR, CDR2 FQNEAQ (reference sequence). Here the CDR3 reads CASRHTGGAETGELFF. Here the CDR3 DNA reads TGTGCCAGCAGACACACAGGGGGCGCTGAAACCGGGGAGCTGTTTTTT.

The V call is TRBV5-6, the J call TRBJ2-1, with D hard to call. This CDR3 is built from 14 residues. Trimming cost V 0 bases and J 1 base, with 5 bases left between them. Germline-derived CDR1 and CDR2 are SGHDT and YYEEEE. CDR3 sequence (DNA): TGTGCCAGCAGCTTGGATATTTCCTACAATGAGCAGTTCTTC. This encodes CASSLDISYNEQFF.

This clonotype was detected many times. J is TRBJ1-1 and V is TRBV3-1; possibly TRBD1 for D (5 bases). The length of the CDR3 is 8 residues. The V end lost 8 bases, the J end lost 11 bases, and 6 bases lay between the germline ends. Per the germline V gene, CDR1 is LGHDT and CDR2 is YNNKEL (reference sequence). The CDR3 reads CASGGAFF. The CDR3 DNA reads TGTGCCAGCGGGGGGGCTTTCTTT.

The J gene is TRBJ1-1, the V gene TRBV10-3; D is ambiguous. Looked up from germline, CDR1 is ENHRY and CDR2 is SYGVKD. The CDR3 is 12 amino acids. Deletions cut 1 base from V and 8 bases from J, with 8 bases between. For the CDR3, the DNA is TGTGCCATCAGTGAGTTAGGCTTCGAAGCTTTCTTT. Amino acids: CAISELGFEAFF.

CDR3 protein: CATSDFLTTNTGELFF. The CDR3 nucleotides are TGTGCCACCAGTGATTTCCTGACAACGAACACCGGGGAGCTGTTTTTT. The chain employs TRBV24-1 and TRBJ2-2; no reliable D call. The CDR3 is 16 residues long. The V and J ends lost 1 base and 0 bases respectively, with 8 bases between them. CDR1 is KGHDR and CDR2 is SFDVKD in the germline V gene.

This clonotype occurred many times. This chain joins TRBV10-2 and TRBJ2-7; 16 positions agree with TRBD2. The CDR3 consists of 16 residues. Germline V gene lookup returns CDR1 WSHSY and CDR2 SAAADI. V lost 7 bases to trimming and J lost 4 bases; unmatched junction nucleotides: 7. The CDR3 here is CASTRGLAGGPYEQYV. The CDR3 DNA is TGCGCCAGCACCCGGGGACTAGCGGGAGGGCCTTACGAGCAGTACGTC.

This clonotype appeared a few times. CDR3 nucleotides: TGCAGTACCCCACTGCGAGGCCGTAATGAGCAGTTCTTC. Its translation: CSTPLRGRNEQFF. This chain uses TRBV20-1 with TRBJ2-1; D remains ambiguous. In germline, CDR1 is DFQATT, CDR2 SNEGSKA (reference sequence). This CDR3 spans 13 amino acids. The V end lost 8 bases, the J end lost 7 bases, and 18 bases lay between the germline ends.

The chain links TRBV10-3 to TRBJ2-3; D ambiguous. V was pared by 7 bases and J by 4 bases, with 9 bases between. CDR3 size: 12 residues. Germline CDR1 and CDR2: ENHRY and SYGVKD. The CDR3 DNA sequence: TGTGCCATCAAGTCCTTGCCAGATACGCAGTATTTT. It encodes CAIKSLPDTQYF.

The table lists this clonotype with a few counts. The chain links TRBV12-3 or TRBV12-4 to TRBJ2-7, with 7 bases lining up with TRBD1. The CDR3 has 13 residues. The V segment lost 6 bases and the J segment 7 bases; nucleotides outside the gene matches: 9. Here the CDR3 reads CASSSPGQREQYF. CDR3 nucleotide sequence: TGTGCCAGCAGCTCACCGGGACAGCGAGAGCAGTACTTC.